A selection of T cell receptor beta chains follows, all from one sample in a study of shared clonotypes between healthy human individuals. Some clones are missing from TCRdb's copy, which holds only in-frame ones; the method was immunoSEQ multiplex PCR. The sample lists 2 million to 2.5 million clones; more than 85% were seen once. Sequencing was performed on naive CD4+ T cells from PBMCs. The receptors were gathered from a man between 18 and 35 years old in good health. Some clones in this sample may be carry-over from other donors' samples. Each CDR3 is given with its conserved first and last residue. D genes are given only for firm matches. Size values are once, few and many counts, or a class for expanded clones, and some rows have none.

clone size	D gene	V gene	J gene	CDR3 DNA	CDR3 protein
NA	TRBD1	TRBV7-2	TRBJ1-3	TGTGCCAGCAGCTCCGGGACAGTACTCTCTGGAAACACCATATATTTT	CASSSGTVLSGNTIYF
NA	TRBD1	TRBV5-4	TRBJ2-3	TGTGCCAGCAGCCTGGACAGGACAGATACGCAGTATTTT	CASSLDRTDTQYF
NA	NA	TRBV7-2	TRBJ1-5	TGTGCCAGCAGCTTAGTATCTCATAGCAATCAGCCCCAGCATTTT	CASSLVSHSNQPQHF
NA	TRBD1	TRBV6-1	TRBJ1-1	TGTGCCAGCCGGGACAGGGCTTTTTCTGAAGCTTTCTTT	CASRDRAFSEAFF
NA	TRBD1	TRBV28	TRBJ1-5	TGTGCCAGCAGTTTCGCAGGGGGTGGACAGCCCCAGCATTTT	CASSFAGGGQPQHF
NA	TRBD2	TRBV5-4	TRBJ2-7	TGTGCCAGCAGCTTGGGGGGACTAGGACCCTACGAGCAGTACTTC	CASSLGGLGPYEQYF
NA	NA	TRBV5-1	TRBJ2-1	TGCGCCAGCAGCTTGGCTCTAGCTGGCTACAATGAGCAGTTCTTC	CASSLALAGYNEQFF
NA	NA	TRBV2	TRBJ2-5	TGTGCCAGCAGTGAACAGGGGAATGGAGAGACCCAGTACTTC	CASSEQGNGETQYF
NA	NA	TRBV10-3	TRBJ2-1	TGTGCCATCAGTGAGTCGTTGTTGTGGGGGCGGAATGAGCAGTTCTTC	CAISESLLWGRNEQFF
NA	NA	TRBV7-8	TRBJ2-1	TGTGCCAGCAGCCTCCTGGGCCATGCGGGTTACAATGAGCAGTTCTTC	CASSLLGHAGYNEQFF
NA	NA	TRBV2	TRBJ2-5	TGTGCCAGTCCAATGCCCTCTAGCTTTAGTAGTGGGACCCAGTACTTC	CASPMPSSFSSGTQYF
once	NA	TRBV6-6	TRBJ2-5	TGTGCCAGCAGTTCGAGGGGAGGAGAGACCCAGTACTTC	CASSSRGGETQYF
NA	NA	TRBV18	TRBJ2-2	TGTGCCAGCTCACCGCGGTCCGGGCCCGGGGAGCTGTTTTTT	CASSPRSGPGELFF
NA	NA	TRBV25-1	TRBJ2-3	TGTGCCAGCAGTGAATCGCGAGATACGCAGTATTTT	CASSESRDTQYF
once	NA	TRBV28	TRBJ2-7	TGTGCCAGCAGTTTGAGGGGGGAGCAGTACTTC	CASSLRGEQYF
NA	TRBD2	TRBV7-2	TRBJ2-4	TGTGCCAGCAGCGAGGCGGGGAGGGTAGCGGGAGGAAGGGACATTCAGTACTTC	CASSEAGRVAGGRDIQYF
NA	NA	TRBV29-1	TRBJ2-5	TGCAGCGTTGCCACAGGCCAAGAGACCCAGTACTTC	CSVATGQETQYF
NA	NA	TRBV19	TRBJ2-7	TGTGCCAGTAGTATAGGAGGCGGGGCGAGCTCCTACGAGCAGTACTTC	CASSIGGGASSYEQYF
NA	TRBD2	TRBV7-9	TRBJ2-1	TGTGCCAGCAGCTTAGGATCTAGCGGTTACAATGAGCAGTTCTTC	CASSLGSSGYNEQFF